The source of this T cell receptor beta chain is a study of shared clonotypes between healthy human individuals. This CDR3 contains 12 residues. Germline V gene data show CDR1 as GTSNPN and CDR2 as SVGIG (reference sequence). The germline V and J ends were trimmed by 0 bases and 6 bases, with 9 bases remaining between them. There are a few counts of this clone. Splitting of each subset's genomic DNA was done evenly across several immunoSEQ plates. Clones were read by immunoSEQ multiplex PCR, and TCRdb kept only the in-frame ones, dropping some. The table has around 500,000 clones, about 79% seen once; the top ten hold approximately 13%.

The V and J genes are TRBV30 and TRBJ2-7; no firm D call. This clonotype originated in a woman aged 40 to 50 in good health. Some clones in this sample may be carry-over from other donors' samples. The specimen sequenced was PBMCs. CDR3: CAWSVSVLEQYF. CDR3 coding DNA: TGTGCCTGGAGTGTAAGTGTGCTCGAGCAGTACTTC. The full variable domain, its missing parts supplied by reference TRBV30 and TRBJ2-7, is SQTIHQWPATLVQPVGSPLSLECTVEGTSNPNLYWYRQAAGRGLQLLFYSVGIGQISSEVPQNLSASRPQDRQFILSSKKLLLSDSGFYLCAWSVSVLEQYFGPGTRLTVT.